These 16 T cell receptor beta chains share one sample of origin, sequenced in a study of blood T cell repertoires in COVID-19. Method: immunoSEQ multiplex PCR; TCRdb's copy keeps in-frame clones and lacks some. The repertoire has 250,000 to 300,000 clones, 70% to 90% of them found once; the top ten carry under 5.5%. Source material: peripheral blood. Receptors were obtained from a man aged 60-69 years who had recovered from COVID-19.

This clone showed up just a few times. This chain joins TRBV19 and TRBJ2-2; 7 bases are shared with TRBD1. Germline V gene lookup returns CDR1 LNHDA and CDR2 SQIVND (reference sequence). With V trimmed by 4 bases and J by 5 bases, 13 bases remained unmatched. The CDR3 is 17 residues long. CDR3 in amino acids: CASSNRDSGSRTGELFF. CDR3 DNA sequence: TGTGCCAGTAGTAACCGGGACAGCGGATCCAGAACCGGGGAGCTGTTTTTT.

J is TRBJ1-3 and V is TRBV27; TRBD1 matches 7 bases. V was pared by 6 bases and J by 1 base, with 0 bases of the junction left unmatched. This CDR3 has 13 amino acids. CDR1 and CDR2 from the germline V gene are MNHEY and SMNVEV (reference sequence). The CDR3 protein is CASRTGSGNTIYF. As DNA, the CDR3 is TGTGCCAGCAGGACAGGGTCTGGAAACACCATATATTTT.

The chain has TRBV9 and TRBJ2-1, with 7 bases aligning to TRBD2. This CDR3 is built from 15 residues. CDR1 is SGDLS, CDR2 YYNGEE, per germline. V dropped 6 bases and J dropped 2; count of bases not matched to a gene: 8. CDR3 nucleotide sequence: TGTGCCAGCACCCCCGGGACTAACACCTACAATGAGCAGTTCTTC. This translates into CASTPGTNTYNEQFF.

The chain has TRBV27 and TRBJ2-3; D gene ambiguous. V gave up 3 bases and J gave up 2 bases, with 12 bases separating them. Germline V gene sequence: CDR1 MNHEY, CDR2 SMNVEV (reference sequence). CDR3 length: 15 amino acids. The chain's CDR3 is CASSFTDYPTDTQYF. For the CDR3, the DNA is TGTGCCAGCAGTTTTACAGATTACCCCACAGATACGCAGTATTTT.

This clone was found a few times. The CDR3, as DNA: TGTGCCAGCAGTATAATGAACACTGAAGCTTTCTTT. Its protein product is CASSIMNTEAFF. V usage is TRBV2 and J usage is TRBJ1-1; D unresolved. Germline V gives CDR1 SNHLY, CDR2 FYNNEI. The CDR3 is 12 residues long. V gave up 5 bases and J gave up 0 bases, with 4 bases separating them. The complete variable domain, with remaining parts taken from reference TRBV2 and TRBJ1-1, reads EPEVTQTPSHQVTQMGQEVILRCVPISNHLYFYWYRQILGQKVEFLVSFYNNEISEKSEIFDDQFSVERPDGSNFTLKIRSTKLEDSAMYFCASSIMNTEAFFGQGTRLTVV.

J is TRBJ1-2 and V is TRBV7-9; the match to TRBD1 covers 8 bases. CDR3 length equals 15 residues. The ends lost 5 bases at V and 1 base at J; junction bases unmatched: 6. Germline V lookup: CDR1 SEHNR, CDR2 FQNEAQ (reference sequence). CDR3 sequence (DNA): TGTGCCAGCAGCGCAGACAGGGGCGATAACTATGGCTACACCTTC. Its translation is CASSADRGDNYGYTF.

The chain carries TRBV29-1 and TRBJ1-3; maybe TRBD1 (6 bases). The V end lost 7 bases, the J end lost 2 bases, and 18 bases lay between the germline ends. CDR1 is SQVTM, CDR2 ANQGSEA, per germline. The CDR3 runs to 15 residues. This CDR3 is CSAVGGGATGNTIYF. DNA of the CDR3: TGCAGCGCGGTCGGGGGGGGCGCGACTGGAAACACCATATATTTT.

The V and J genes are TRBV7-9 and TRBJ1-1, with D possibly matching TRBD1 (5 bases). Germline loops: CDR1 SEHNR, CDR2 FQNEAQ (reference sequence). The V and J ends lost 4 bases and 1 base respectively, with 16 bases between them. The CDR3 sequence is 16 residues long. The CDR3 DNA sequence: TGTGCCAGCAGCTATGACCGAAAAAGGGGGAACACTGAAGCTTTCTTT. Translated, it gives CASSYDRKRGNTEAFF.

The genes are TRBV28 and TRBJ2-1; 9 positions agree with TRBD2. J lost 8 bases, V lost 11 bases, and 16 bases had no gene match. This CDR3 comprises 15 residues. The germline CDR1 and CDR2 sequences are MDHEN and SYDVKM. The CDR3 DNA sequence: TGTGCCTCAAGAGCGGGAGGCGGGAGGGCCCATGAGCAGTTCTTC. Translated, it gives CASRAGGGRAHEQFF.

The rearrangement joins TRBV2 to TRBJ2-6, with D uncertain. Trimming shortened V by 4 bases and J by 4 bases, and 11 bases separated the two germline ends. Germline loops: CDR1 SNHLY, CDR2 FYNNEI. The CDR3 sequence is 15 residues long. CDR3 residues: CASSVGSAGANVLTF. CDR3 nucleotides: TGTGCCAGCAGTGTAGGCAGCGCGGGGGCCAACGTCCTGACTTTC.

The gene calls are TRBV7-9 and TRBJ2-2; TRBD2 is a possible D gene (5 bases). CDR1 and CDR2 (germline): SEHNR, FQNEAQ (reference sequence). V gave up 1 base and J gave up 0 bases, with 9 bases separating them. The CDR3 extends over 16 amino acids. The CDR3 DNA reads TGTGCCAGCAGCTTAGTATCGGGGTCGAACACCGGGGAGCTGTTTTTT. The encoded protein is CASSLVSGSNTGELFF. The entire variable domain, with the rest obtained from reference TRBV7-9 and TRBJ2-2, is as follows: DTGVSQNPRHKITKRGQNVTFRCDPISEHNRLYWYRQTLGQGPEFLTYFQNEAQLEKSRLLSDRFSAERPKGSFSTLEIQRTEQGDSAMYLCASSLVSGSNTGELFFGEGSRLTVL.

The DNA for the CDR3 is TGCGCCAGCAGGACTAGCGGGGGGTCGGAGACCCAGTACTTC. Protein: CASRTSGGSETQYF. This chain joins TRBV5-1 and TRBJ2-5; 13 nucleotides align to TRBD2. From germline, CDR1 is SGHRS and CDR2 YFSETQ. Losses at the gene ends were 5 bases for V and 5 bases for J; bases not matched to a gene: 3. The CDR3 loop spans 14 amino acids.

CDR3 in DNA: TGCAGTGCCCCGAGTCTGAATACGCAGTATTTT. The encoded protein is CSAPSLNTQYF. The rearrangement uses TRBV20-1 and TRBJ2-3; D is ambiguous. CDR1 DFQATT and CDR2 SNEGSKA come from the germline V gene (reference sequence). V was shortened by 6 bases and J by 7 bases, with 11 bases between the two germline ends. The CDR3 totals 11 residues.

This rearrangement joins TRBV7-3 to TRBJ2-1, with a tentative D call TRBD2 (5 bases). CDR1 SGHTA and CDR2 FQGTGA come from the germline V gene. Trimming shortened V by 1 base and J by 7 bases, and 14 bases separated the two germline ends. This CDR3 is built from 15 residues. The CDR3 sequence is CASSLRSRTLNEQFF. CDR3 sequence (DNA): TGTGCCAGCAGCTTAAGATCCCGGACTTTGAATGAGCAGTTCTTC.

The V call is TRBV5-1, the J call TRBJ1-2; no reliable D call. Germline V gives CDR1 SGHRS, CDR2 YFSETQ. V was shortened by 0 bases and J by 7 bases, with 13 bases between the two germline ends. CDR3 length equals 14 residues. DNA for the CDR3: TGCGCCAGCAGCTTGGCTCCGGTGGTTGGTGGCTACACCTTC. It codes for CASSLAPVVGGYTF.

This clone was recorded only once. The CDR3 DNA is TGTGCCAGCAGCCCTACAGATACGCAGTATTTT. It is translated as CASSPTDTQYF. V and J are TRBV28 and TRBJ2-3; D remains ambiguous. Germline CDR1 and CDR2: MDHEN and SYDVKM. Trimming pared 6 bases from V and 3 bases from J, leaving 4 bases between. There are 11 residues in the CDR3. Full variable domain (remainder filled in from reference TRBV28 and TRBJ2-3): DVKVTQSSRYLVKRTGEKVFLECVQDMDHENMFWYRQDPGLGLRLIYFSYDVKMKEKGDIPEGYSVSREKKERFSLILESASTNQTSMYLCASSPTDTQYFGPGTRLTVL.